One T cell receptor (beta chain) is described in this entry. The CDR3 is made up of 14 amino acids. CDR1 and CDR2 from the germline V gene are LGHNA and YNFKEQ. Unmatched junction bases numbered 3, after V lost 3 bases and J lost 3 bases. The data originate from a study of control samples from healthy donors and cancer patients. The method was immunoSEQ multiplex PCR; TCRdb's version includes in-frame clones alone and lacks a portion of them. This repertoire shows some 110,000 clones, 88% found once; its top ten account for over 2%. The TCR sequence derives from a woman aged 70-85 years in good health. The rearrangement joins TRBV4-2 to TRBJ1-2, with TRBD1 matching over 8 bases. Sequenced material: blood. The CDR3 sequence is CASSQDRDDYGYTF. The CDR3 region has the DNA TGTGCCAGCAGCCAGGACAGGGACGACTATGGCTACACCTTC.